What follows are 25 T cell receptor beta chains derived from one specimen sequenced in a study of siplizumab effects on memory and regulatory T cells. This table comes from immunoSEQ multiplex PCR, and its TCRdb copy is limited to in-frame clones, with some not included. The repertoire holds 99,000 or so clones, with 85% to 95% as singletons. Sequenced sample: CD4+ T cells sorted from blood. The source of these receptors is a human donor in good health.

This chain joins TRBV5-4 and TRBJ1-6, with 7 bases fitting TRBD1. After removal of 3 bases from V and 6 bases from J, the junction contained 9 bases not matched to a gene. CDR3 length equals 16 residues. Germline CDR1 reads SGHNT; CDR2 reads YYREEE (reference sequence). For the CDR3, the DNA is TGTGCCAGCAGCTCGCAGGGGGGGGGACCTAATTCACCCCTCCACTTT. Protein sequence: CASSSQGGGPNSPLHF.

The chain is built from TRBV5-1 and TRBJ2-5; D perhaps matches TRBD1 (6 bases). V shed 3 bases and J shed 2 bases, with 8 bases lying between them. The CDR3 contains 13 residues. Germline CDR1 reads SGHRS; CDR2 reads YFSETQ. The CDR3 is CASSSRGQETQYF. The CDR3 DNA reads as TGCGCCAGCAGCTCCAGGGGACAAGAGACCCAGTACTTC.

Details on this clone: A read error may produce the germline difference seen at one junction end. V usage is TRBV6-5 and J usage is TRBJ2-4; D may be TRBD1 (5 bases). Germline V gene lookup returns CDR1 MNHEY and CDR2 SVGAGI. CDR3 length: 14 residues. In DNA, the CDR3 is TGTGCCAGCAGTTACGGGAACAGGCAATCCGTTCAATACTTC. It translates to CASSYGNRQSVQYF.

The chain carries TRBV30 and TRBJ1-1; D call uncertain. Germline assignment: CDR1 GTSNPN and CDR2 SVGIG (reference sequence). V was pared by 5 bases and J by 2 bases, with 3 bases between. The length of the CDR3 is 10 residues. The CDR3 is CAWGNTEAFF. The CDR3 region has the DNA TGTGCCTGGGGCAACACTGAAGCTTTCTTT.

This chain uses TRBV7-9 with TRBJ1-6; TRBD1 agrees at 7 bases. Germline V gene lookup returns CDR1 SEHNR and CDR2 FQNEAQ (reference sequence). The ends lost 5 bases at V and 5 bases at J; junction bases unmatched: 0. The CDR3 extends over 13 amino acids. CDR3 coding DNA: TGTGCCAGCAGCGGGACAGATAATTCACCCCTCCACTTT. Translating gives CASSGTDNSPLHF.

This chain connects TRBV19 to TRBJ2-1, with 9 bases matching TRBD1. Trimming at V came to 7 bases and at J to 3 bases, leaving 7 bases not matched to a gene. Germline V gives CDR1 LNHDA, CDR2 SQIVND (reference sequence). The CDR3 sequence is 15 residues long. CDR3 amino acids: CASKARGQGYNEQFF. CDR3 sequence (DNA): TGTGCCAGTAAGGCTCGGGGACAGGGCTACAATGAGCAGTTCTTC.

In this sample, this clone turned up a few times. V is TRBV10-3 and J is TRBJ2-2, with D uncertain. This CDR3 region has 13 residues. Between the trimmed V and J ends, which lost 5 bases and 3 bases, there was a span of 7 bases. CDR1 ENHRY and CDR2 SYGVKD come from the germline V gene. DNA for the CDR3: TGTGCCATCAGTATTTCCTACACCGGGGAGCTGTTTTTT. Translating gives CAISISYTGELFF.

This chain uses TRBV10-3 with TRBJ1-2; possibly TRBD1 for D (6 bases). V lost 6 bases, J lost 2 bases, and 16 bases lay in between. The CDR3 is 15 amino acids. In germline, CDR1 is ENHRY, CDR2 SYGVKD. CDR3 protein: CAIRENPQGNYGYTF. In DNA, the CDR3 is TGTGCCATCAGGGAGAACCCCCAGGGGAACTATGGCTACACCTTC.

This clone was seen only once. The chain employs TRBV6-4 and TRBJ2-7; TRBD2 is a possible D gene (6 bases). Trimming stripped 2 bases from V and 5 bases from J, with 34 bases between. CDR1 and CDR2 from the germline V gene are MRHNA and SNTAGT. CDR3 size: 21 residues. CDR3 amino acids: CASSDHPRRAGFRPAGDEQYF. CDR3 nucleotides: TGTGCCAGCAGTGACCACCCTAGGAGGGCAGGGTTTAGACCCGCTGGCGACGAGCAGTACTTC.

The chain has TRBV19 and TRBJ2-7, with TRBD1 as a possible D gene (6 bases). Germline V CDR1 and CDR2: LNHDA, SQIVND (reference sequence). The germline V and J ends were trimmed by 2 bases and 3 bases, with 11 bases remaining between them. The CDR3 totals 14 residues. The CDR3: CASSISTGNYEQYF. The CDR3 DNA sequence: TGTGCCAGTAGTATATCGACAGGCAACTACGAGCAGTACTTC.

The V gene is TRBV6-1, the J gene TRBJ1-1; TRBD1 aligns across 8 bases. CDR1 is MNHNS, CDR2 SASEGT, per germline. The CDR3 is 14 amino acids. V shed 6 bases and J 2 bases; nucleotides not matched to a gene: 5. This CDR3 is CASRTQGGNTEAFF. CDR3 in DNA: TGTGCCAGCAGGACACAGGGGGGTAACACTGAAGCTTTCTTT.

V is TRBV19 and J is TRBJ1-1, with D hard to call. This CDR3 has 12 amino acids. The germline gives CDR1 LNHDA, CDR2 SQIVND (reference sequence). Trimming stripped 2 bases from V and 7 bases from J, with 8 bases between. CDR3 sequence: CASSIRDREAFF. The CDR3 DNA follows: TGTGCCAGTAGTATAAGGGATCGTGAAGCTTTCTTT.

The chain employs TRBV5-1 and TRBJ2-2, with 7 positions matching TRBD2. V lost 5 bases to trimming and J lost 2 bases; unmatched junction nucleotides: 6. This CDR3 has 15 amino acids. The V gene's germline CDR1 is SGHRS and CDR2 YFSETQ. The CDR3 coding sequence is TGCGCCAGCAGGTCTCTAGCGGACAACACCGGGGAGCTGTTTTTT. This gives the protein CASRSLADNTGELFF.

The chain couples TRBV6-6 to TRBJ1-3; D unclear. V lost 6 bases to trimming and J lost 2 bases, with 8 bases between them. Germline values: CDR1 MNHNY, CDR2 SVGAGI (reference sequence). The CDR3 length is 13 residues. The DNA of the CDR3 is TGTGCCAGCAGCCTCGGCCCTGGAAACACCATATATTTT. Encoded protein: CASSLGPGNTIYF.

V is TRBV9 and J is TRBJ1-2; D might be TRBD1 (5 bases). Germline CDR1 is SGDLS and CDR2 is YYNGEE. There are 13 residues in the CDR3. Trimming removed 4 bases from V and 4 bases from J, with 11 bases in between. In DNA form, the CDR3 reads TGTGCCAGCAGCATGACAGAACTCTATGGCTACACCTTC. It encodes CASSMTELYGYTF.

The chain's CDR3 is CASSQDGGRNTEAFF. DNA for the CDR3: TGTGCCAGCAGCCAAGATGGGGGCAGGAACACTGAAGCTTTCTTT. The chain recombines TRBV7-2 with TRBJ1-1; a weak D match, TRBD1 (6 bases). V was pared by 5 bases and J by 1 base, with 14 bases between. The CDR3 has 15 amino acids. The germline gives CDR1 SGHTA, CDR2 FQGNSA.

V usage is TRBV7-2 and J usage is TRBJ1-2; possible D gene TRBD1, 5 bases. The CDR3 spans 15 residues. Germline CDR1 and CDR2: SGHTA and FQGNSA. Trimming removed 8 bases from V and 3 bases from J, with 19 bases in between. CDR3 bases: TGTGCCAGCTCCTCAGGGACGAAAGCGGACTATGGCTACACCTTC. Translated: CASSSGTKADYGYTF.

V and J are TRBV7-2 and TRBJ2-7; 9 nucleotides match TRBD2. V was clipped by 1 base and J by 6 bases; unmatched bases: 7. The CDR3 runs to 15 residues. CDR1 and CDR2 from the germline V gene are SGHTA and FQGNSA. In DNA, the CDR3 is TGTGCCAGCAGCTTAGTGGGGCGGGAGGGCCGCGAGCAGTACTTC. Translated, it gives CASSLVGREGREQYF.

The V and J genes are TRBV6-4 and TRBJ1-5; D gene uncertain. Trimming stripped 5 bases from V and 1 base from J, with 6 bases between. Germline-derived CDR1 and CDR2 are MRHNA and SNTAGT. The CDR3 is made up of 13 amino acids. The CDR3 DNA is TGTGCCAGCAGTTCGGAAAGCAATCAGCCCCAGCATTTT. Translation: CASSSESNQPQHF.

The genes are TRBV2 and TRBJ2-7; 12 bases are shared with TRBD1. CDR3 size: 14 residues. Losses at the gene ends were 9 bases for V and 6 bases for J; bases not matched to a gene: 9. Germline values: CDR1 SNHLY, CDR2 FYNNEI. In nucleotides, the CDR3 is TGTGCCAGAGGGAGCGGGACAGGGGGCCGCGAGCAGTACTTC. Its protein product is CARGSGTGGREQYF.

The CDR3: CASSDGGAGYGYTF. The CDR3 DNA is TGCGCCAGCAGCGACGGGGGCGCTGGCTATGGCTACACCTTC. The chain couples TRBV5-1 to TRBJ1-2; TRBD1 is a possible D gene (6 bases). Germline V gives CDR1 SGHRS, CDR2 YFSETQ. The V gene lost 4 bases and the J gene lost 4 bases, with 14 bases spanning the gap. The CDR3 sequence is 14 residues long.

The chain links TRBV2 to TRBJ2-7; D is uncertain. From germline, CDR1 is SNHLY and CDR2 FYNNEI. The CDR3 has 13 residues. Trimming stripped 7 bases from V and 0 bases from J, with 10 bases between. CDR3 DNA sequence: TGTGCCAGCATCCCTGACAACTCCTACGAGCAGTACTTC. Translated, it gives CASIPDNSYEQYF.

This chain links TRBV15 with TRBJ2-5; D is undetermined. The CDR3 spans 13 residues. Between the trimmed V and J ends, which lost 1 base and 4 bases, there was a span of 7 bases. Germline CDR1 is LNHNV and CDR2 is YYDKDF (reference sequence). CDR3: CATSRGGRETQYF. The DNA for the CDR3 is TGTGCCACCAGCAGAGGAGGACGAGAGACCCAGTACTTC.

This clone occurred once. J is TRBJ1-2 and V is TRBV18; 7 bases agree with TRBD1. Germline V gene lookup returns CDR1 KGHSH and CDR2 LQKENI. V trimming: 2 bases; J trimming: 7 bases; junction bases outside the gene matches: 7. The CDR3 covers 14 residues. The CDR3 bases are TGTGCCAGCTCACCAAGGGACAGTTCCGCTGGCTACACCTTC. Its protein product is CASSPRDSSAGYTF.

The chain uses TRBV15 and TRBJ1-5; perhaps TRBD1 as D (5 bases). This CDR3 is 16 amino acids long. Germline assignment: CDR1 LNHNV and CDR2 YYDKDF (reference sequence). V lost 1 base and J 0 bases, leaving 10 bases between the germline ends. The chain's CDR3 is CATSRAGTDSNQPQHF. In nucleotides, the CDR3 is TGTGCCACCAGCAGAGCCGGGACGGATAGCAATCAGCCCCAGCATTTT. Complete variable domain (other parts from reference TRBV15 and TRBJ1-5): DAMVIQNPRYQVTQFGKPVTLSCSQTLNHNVMYWYQQKSSQAPKLLFHYYDKDFNNEADTPDNFQSRRPNTSFCFLDIRSPGLGDTAMYLCATSRAGTDSNQPQHFGDGTRLSIL.